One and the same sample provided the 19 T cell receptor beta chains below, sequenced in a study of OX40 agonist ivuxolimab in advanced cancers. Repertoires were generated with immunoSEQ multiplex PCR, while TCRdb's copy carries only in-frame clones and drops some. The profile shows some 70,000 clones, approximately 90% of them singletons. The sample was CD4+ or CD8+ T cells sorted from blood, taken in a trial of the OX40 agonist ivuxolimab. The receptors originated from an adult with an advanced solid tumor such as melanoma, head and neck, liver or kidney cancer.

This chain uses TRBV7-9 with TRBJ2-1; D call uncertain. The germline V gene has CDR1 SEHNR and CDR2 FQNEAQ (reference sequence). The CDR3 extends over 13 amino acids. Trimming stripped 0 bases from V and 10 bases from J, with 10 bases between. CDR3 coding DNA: TGTGCCAGCAGCTTAGCTTTTAGACCCGAGCAGTTCTTC. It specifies CASSLAFRPEQFF.

CDR3 region: CASSNRGQGFNYGYTF. The CDR3 coding sequence is TGTGCCAGCAGCAACCGTGGACAGGGGTTTAACTATGGCTACACCTTC. The J gene is TRBJ1-2, the V gene TRBV27; 9 nucleotides agree with TRBD1. The CDR3 runs to 16 residues. Trimming took 6 bases from V and 1 from J; bases not matched to a gene: 9. Germline V gives CDR1 MNHEY, CDR2 SMNVEV (reference sequence).

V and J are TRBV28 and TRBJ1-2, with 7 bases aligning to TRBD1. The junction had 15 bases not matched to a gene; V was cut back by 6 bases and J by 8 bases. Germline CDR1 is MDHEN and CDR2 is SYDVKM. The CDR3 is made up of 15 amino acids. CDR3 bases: TGTGCCAGCAGCCTTGCGGCGACAGGGAGGAGAGGCTACACCTTC. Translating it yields CASSLAATGRRGYTF.

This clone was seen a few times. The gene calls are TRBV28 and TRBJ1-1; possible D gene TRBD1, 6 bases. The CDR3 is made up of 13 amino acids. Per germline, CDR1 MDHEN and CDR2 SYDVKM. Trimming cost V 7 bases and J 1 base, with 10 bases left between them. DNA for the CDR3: TGTGCCAGCACGGACAGCTCGAACACTGAAGCTTTCTTT. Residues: CASTDSSNTEAFF.

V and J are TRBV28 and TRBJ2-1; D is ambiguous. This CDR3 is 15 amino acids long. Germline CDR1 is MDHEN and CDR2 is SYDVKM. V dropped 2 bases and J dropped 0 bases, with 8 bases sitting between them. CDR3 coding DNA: TGTGCCAGCAGTTTAGGCGGAAGCTCCTACAATGAGCAGTTCTTC. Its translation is CASSLGGSSYNEQFF.

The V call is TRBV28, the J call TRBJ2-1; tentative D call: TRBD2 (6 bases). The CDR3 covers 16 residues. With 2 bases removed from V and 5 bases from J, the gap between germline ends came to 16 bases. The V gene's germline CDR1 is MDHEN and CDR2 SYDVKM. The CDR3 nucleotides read TGTGCCAGCAGTTTAACTCCGGGATTAGCGGACAATGAGCAGTTCTTC. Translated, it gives CASSLTPGLADNEQFF. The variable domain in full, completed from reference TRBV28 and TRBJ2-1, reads DVKVTQSSRYLVKRTGEKVFLECVQDMDHENMFWYRQDPGLGLRLIYFSYDVKMKEKGDIPEGYSVSREKKERFSLILESASTNQTSMYLCASSLTPGLADNEQFFGPGTRLTVL.

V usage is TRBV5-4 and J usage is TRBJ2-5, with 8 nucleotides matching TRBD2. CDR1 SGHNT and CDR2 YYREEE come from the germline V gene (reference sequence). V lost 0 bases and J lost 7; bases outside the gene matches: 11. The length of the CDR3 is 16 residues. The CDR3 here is CASSLDGSGASLTQYF. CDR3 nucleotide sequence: TGTGCCAGCAGCTTGGATGGTAGCGGGGCCTCTTTGACCCAGTACTTC.

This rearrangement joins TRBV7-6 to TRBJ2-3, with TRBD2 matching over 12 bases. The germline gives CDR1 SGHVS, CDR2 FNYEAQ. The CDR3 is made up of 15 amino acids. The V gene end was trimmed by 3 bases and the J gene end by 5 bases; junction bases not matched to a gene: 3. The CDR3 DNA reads TGTGCCAGCAGCTTCCTAGCGGGAGGGAGAGATACGCAGTATTTT. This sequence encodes CASSFLAGGRDTQYF.

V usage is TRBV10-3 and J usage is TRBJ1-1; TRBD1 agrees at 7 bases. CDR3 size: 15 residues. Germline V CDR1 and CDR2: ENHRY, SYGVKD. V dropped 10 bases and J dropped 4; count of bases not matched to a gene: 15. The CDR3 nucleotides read TGTGCCACAAAAGGGGGCAGTGGGTGGAGCACTGAAGCTTTCTTT. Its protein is CATKGGSGWSTEAFF.

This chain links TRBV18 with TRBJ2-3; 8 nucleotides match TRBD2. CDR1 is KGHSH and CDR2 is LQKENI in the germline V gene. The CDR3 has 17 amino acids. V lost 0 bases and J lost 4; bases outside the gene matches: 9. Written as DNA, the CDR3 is TGTGCCAGCTCACCACCGGGGGCAGCGGGAGTAGCAGATACGCAGTATTTT. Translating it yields CASSPPGAAGVADTQYF. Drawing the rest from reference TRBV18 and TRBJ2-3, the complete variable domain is NAGVMQNPRHLVRRRGQEARLRCSPMKGHSHVYWYRQLPEEGLKFMVYLQKENIIDESGMPKERFSAEFPKEGPSILRIQQVVRGDSAAYFCASSPPGAAGVADTQYFGPGTRLTVL.

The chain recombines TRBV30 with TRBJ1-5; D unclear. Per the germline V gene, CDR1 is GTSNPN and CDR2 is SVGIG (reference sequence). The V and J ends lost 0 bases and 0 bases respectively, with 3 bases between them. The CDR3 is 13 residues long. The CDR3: CAWSVDSNQPQHF. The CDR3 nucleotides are TGTGCCTGGAGTGTCGATAGCAATCAGCCCCAGCATTTT. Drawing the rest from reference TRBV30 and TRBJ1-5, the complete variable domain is SQTIHQWPATLVQPVGSPLSLECTVEGTSNPNLYWYRQAAGRGLQLLFYSVGIGQISSEVPQNLSASRPQDRQFILSSKKLLLSDSGFYLCAWSVDSNQPQHFGDGTRLSIL.

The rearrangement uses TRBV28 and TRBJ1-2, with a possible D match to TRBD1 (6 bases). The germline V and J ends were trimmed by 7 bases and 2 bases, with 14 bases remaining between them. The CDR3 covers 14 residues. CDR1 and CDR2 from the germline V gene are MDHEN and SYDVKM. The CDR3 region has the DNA TGTGCCAGCACCCCCGGGGGCCAAAACTATGGCTACACCTTC. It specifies CASTPGGQNYGYTF.

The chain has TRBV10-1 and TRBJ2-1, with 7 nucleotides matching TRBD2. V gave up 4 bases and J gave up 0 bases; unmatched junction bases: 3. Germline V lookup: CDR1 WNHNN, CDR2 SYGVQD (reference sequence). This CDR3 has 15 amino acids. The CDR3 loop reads CASSVRGSSYNEQFF. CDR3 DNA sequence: TGCGCCAGCAGTGTGCGGGGGAGCTCCTACAATGAGCAGTTCTTC.

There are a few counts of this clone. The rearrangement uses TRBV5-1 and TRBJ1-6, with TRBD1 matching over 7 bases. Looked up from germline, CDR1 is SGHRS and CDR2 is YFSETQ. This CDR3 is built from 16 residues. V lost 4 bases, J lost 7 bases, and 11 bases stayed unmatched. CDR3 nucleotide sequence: TGCGCCAGCAGCGTACAAGGACAGGACCTCAATTCACCCCTCCACTTT. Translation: CASSVQGQDLNSPLHF.

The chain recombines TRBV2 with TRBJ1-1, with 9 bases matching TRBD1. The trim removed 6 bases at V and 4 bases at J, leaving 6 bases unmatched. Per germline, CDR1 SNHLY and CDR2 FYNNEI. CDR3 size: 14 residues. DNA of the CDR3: TGTGCCAGCAGGGGGACAGGGCGACGCACTGAAGCTTTCTTT. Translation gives CASRGTGRRTEAFF.

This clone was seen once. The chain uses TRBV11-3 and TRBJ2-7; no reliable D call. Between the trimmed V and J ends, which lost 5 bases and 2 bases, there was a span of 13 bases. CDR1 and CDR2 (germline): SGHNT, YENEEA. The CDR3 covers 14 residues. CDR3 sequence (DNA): TGTGCCAGCAGCCTTGTTGCAGGAGCCTACGAGCAGTACTTC. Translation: CASSLVAGAYEQYF. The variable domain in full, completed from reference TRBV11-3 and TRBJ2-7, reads EAGVVQSPRYKIIEKKQPVAFWCNPISGHNTLYWYLQNLGQGPELLIRYENEEAVDDSQLPKDRFSAERLKGVDSTLKIQPAELGDSAVYLCASSLVAGAYEQYFGPGTRLTVT.

The CDR3 nucleotides read TGTGCCAGCAGTTCCGTCAGGGGCACTGAAGCTTTCTTT. As protein: CASSSVRGTEAFF. The chain has TRBV4-2 and TRBJ1-1; TRBD1 is a possible D gene (6 bases). V shed 6 bases and J shed 4 bases, with 12 bases lying between them. Germline V gene sequence: CDR1 LGHNA, CDR2 YNFKEQ. CDR3 size: 13 residues.

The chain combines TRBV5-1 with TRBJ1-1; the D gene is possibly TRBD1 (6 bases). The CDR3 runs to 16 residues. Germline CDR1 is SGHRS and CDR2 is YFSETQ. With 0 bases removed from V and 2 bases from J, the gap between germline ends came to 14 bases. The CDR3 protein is CASSLGDIVRNTEAFF. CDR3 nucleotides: TGCGCCAGCAGCTTGGGGGACATAGTCCGAAACACTGAAGCTTTCTTT.

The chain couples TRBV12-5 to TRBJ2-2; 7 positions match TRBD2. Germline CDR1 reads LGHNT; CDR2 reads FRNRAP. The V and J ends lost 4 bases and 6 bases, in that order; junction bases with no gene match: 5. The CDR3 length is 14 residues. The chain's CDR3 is CASGWGAGSGELFF. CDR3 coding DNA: TGTGCTAGTGGTTGGGGAGCGGGATCCGGGGAGCTGTTTTTT. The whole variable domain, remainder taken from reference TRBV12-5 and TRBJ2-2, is DARVTQTPRHKVTEMGQEVTMRCQPILGHNTVFWYRQTMMQGLELLAYFRNRAPLDDSGMPKDRFSAEMPDATLATLKIQPSEPRDSAVYFCASGWGAGSGELFFGEGSRLTVL.